This T cell receptor beta chain was profiled in a study of PD-L1 blockade in urothelial cancer. Whole-study findings and limits: Lower pretreatment blood TCR clonality, under the median, predicted better survival, researchers reported.

Some clones are missing from TCRdb's copy, which holds only in-frame ones; the method was immunoSEQ multiplex PCR. The sample records around 100,000 clones, roughly 90% being singletons. On this clone: The target antigen is unknown.

The time point: pretreatment peripheral blood. Sample: PBMCs, taken around atezolizumab (anti-PD-L1) treatment. The receptor was derived from a man in his sixties with urothelial cancer.

The CDR3 sequence: CSVGGTGVGTEAFF. CDR3 coding DNA: TGCAGCGTGGGGGGGACAGGGGTGGGTACTGAAGCTTTCTTT. The chain recombines TRBV29-1 with TRBJ1-1, with 10 bases lining up with TRBD1. There are 14 residues in the CDR3. The ends lost 6 bases at V and 5 bases at J; junction bases unmatched: 9. Germline loops: CDR1 SQVTM, CDR2 ANQGSEA. The whole variable domain, remainder taken from reference TRBV29-1 and TRBJ1-1, is SAVISQKPSRDICQRGTSLTIQCQVDSQVTMMFWYRQQPGQSLTLIATANQGSEATYESGFVIDKFPISRPNLTFSTLTVSNMSPEDSSIYLCSVGGTGVGTEAFFGQGTRLTVV.